The 22 T cell receptor beta chains listed next were all sequenced from one sample in a study of blood T cell repertoires in COVID-19. Clones were read by immunoSEQ multiplex PCR, and TCRdb kept only the in-frame ones, dropping some. This sample has some 60,000 clones; just over 90% occur once, and the top ten carry roughly 6.2%. Sequencing used peripheral blood. These receptors were collected from a man aged 35 to 55 with acute or convalescent COVID-19.

The sample holds one count of this clone. CDR3: CASRPTGSGNTIYF. As DNA, the CDR3 is TGTGCCAGCAGACCAACAGGCTCTGGAAACACCATATATTTT. This sequence joins TRBV7-9 and TRBJ1-3; tentatively, D is TRBD1 (5 bases). Germline V gives CDR1 SEHNR, CDR2 FQNEAQ (reference sequence). This CDR3 spans 14 amino acids. The germline V and J ends were trimmed by 6 bases and 0 bases, with 9 bases remaining between them.

The sample holds one count of this clone. The rearrangement uses TRBV18 and TRBJ2-7; TRBD1 aligns across 8 bases. The trim removed 4 bases at V and 4 bases at J, leaving 3 bases unmatched. The CDR3 is 13 amino acids. The germline V gene has CDR1 KGHSH and CDR2 LQKENI. DNA of the CDR3: TGTGCCAGCTCACAAGACAGGGGTTACGAGCAGTACTTC. Translated, it gives CASSQDRGYEQYF.

The chain recombines TRBV27 with TRBJ2-1, with 11 bases aligning to TRBD2. V was pared by 4 bases and J by 6 bases, with 5 bases of the junction left unmatched. Germline V lookup: CDR1 MNHEY, CDR2 SMNVEV (reference sequence). The CDR3 length is 15 residues. The CDR3: CASSSASGRPNEQFF. CDR3 DNA: TGTGCCAGCAGTTCCGCTAGCGGGAGGCCCAATGAGCAGTTCTTC.

The gene calls are TRBV4-2 and TRBJ2-7; 12 nucleotides line up with TRBD2. J gave up 7 bases and V 0 bases, and 19 bases lay outside the gene matches. Germline V gives CDR1 LGHNA, CDR2 YNFKEQ. The CDR3 length is 20 residues. The CDR3 sequence: CASSQELVSPSGRVVREQYF. In nucleotides, the CDR3 is TGTGCCAGCAGCCAAGAATTGGTTAGCCCTAGCGGGAGGGTTGTGAGAGAGCAGTACTTC.

The V and J genes are TRBV5-6 and TRBJ2-3, with 8 positions matching TRBD2. Germline CDR1 reads SGHDT; CDR2 reads YYEEEE. Trimming removed 0 bases from V and 5 bases from J; junction bases left unmatched: 5. The CDR3 totals 15 residues. In DNA, the CDR3 is TGTGCCAGCAGCTTGGTTAGCGGGGAGGAAGATACGCAGTATTTT. It yields the protein CASSLVSGEEDTQYF.

This clone was picked up one time. The chain has TRBV6-5 and TRBJ1-1; TRBD1 aligns across 8 bases. This CDR3 is built from 13 residues. Trimming took 6 bases from V and 11 from J; bases not matched to a gene: 11. Germline V lookup: CDR1 MNHEY, CDR2 SVGAGI. CDR3 region: CASRVDRERRAFF. The CDR3 bases are TGTGCCAGCAGGGTGGACAGGGAGAGACGGGCTTTCTTT.

The chain recombines TRBV7-2 with TRBJ1-2, with 7 nucleotides matching TRBD1. Germline V gene data show CDR1 as SGHTA and CDR2 as FQGNSA. J lost 8 bases, V lost 5 bases, and 8 bases had no gene match. CDR3 length: 13 amino acids. The CDR3 loop is CASSRQGSGGYTF. The DNA for the CDR3 is TGTGCCAGCAGCAGACAGGGTTCGGGAGGCTACACCTTC.

Turning to this clone: The junction departs from germline at one end; a sequencing error may be responsible. The gene calls are TRBV7-7 and TRBJ2-7; maybe TRBD2 (6 bases). CDR3 length: 15 residues. Per the germline V gene, CDR1 is SSHAT and CDR2 is FNYEAQ (reference sequence). The CDR3, as DNA: TGTGCTAGCAGCCCGGGCGGGACGGGAGACTACGAGCAGTACTTC. Translation gives CASSPGGTGDYEQYF.

V gene TRBV4-1 combines with J gene TRBJ1-1, with a possible D match to TRBD1 (6 bases). Germline CDR1 is MGHRA and CDR2 is YSYEKL. Trimming left V 1 base short and J 4 bases short, with 13 bases between. The CDR3 runs to 15 residues. The CDR3, as DNA: TGCGCCAGCAGCCAAGTAGGGGGAGAGGGCACTGAAGCTTTCTTT. As protein: CASSQVGGEGTEAFF.

The chain joins TRBV5-1 to TRBJ2-7; D might be TRBD2 (6 bases). Between the trimmed V and J ends, which lost 3 bases and 0 bases, there was a span of 13 bases. Germline V gene data show CDR1 as SGHRS and CDR2 as YFSETQ. This CDR3 spans 15 amino acids. The CDR3 here is CASSWGLQNSYEQYF. CDR3 DNA: TGCGCCAGCAGCTGGGGACTTCAAAACTCCTACGAGCAGTACTTC.

The rearrangement uses TRBV7-2 and TRBJ2-2; tentative D call: TRBD2 (5 bases). Trimming took 8 bases from V and 6 from J, leaving 13 bases between them. Germline loops: CDR1 SGHTA, CDR2 FQGNSA. CDR3 size: 13 residues. CDR3 amino acids: CASATHGAGELFF. The CDR3, as DNA: TGTGCCAGCGCAACCCACGGGGCCGGGGAGCTGTTTTTT.

The chain is built from TRBV4-1 and TRBJ1-4; a weak D match, TRBD1 (6 bases). The CDR3 is 16 amino acids. Germline CDR1 and CDR2: MGHRA and YSYEKL. The V and J ends lost 1 base and 3 bases respectively, with 12 bases between them. CDR3 sequence reads: CASSQAKGVSNEKLFF. The CDR3 nucleotides are TGCGCCAGCAGCCAAGCGAAGGGGGTATCTAATGAAAAACTGTTTTTT.

The V call is TRBV19, the J call TRBJ2-2, with D tentatively TRBD1 (5 bases). Germline values: CDR1 LNHDA, CDR2 SQIVND (reference sequence). V was pared by 11 bases and J by 4 bases, with 11 bases between. The CDR3 has 12 residues. CDR3 loop: CASDTRTGELFF. The CDR3 DNA is TGTGCCTCGGACACCCGCACCGGGGAGCTGTTTTTT.

This clone was seen a single time. The chain uses TRBV7-9 and TRBJ1-2; D may be TRBD1 (6 bases). Trimming took 0 bases from V and 5 from J, leaving 13 bases between them. Germline CDR1 SEHNR, CDR2 FQNEAQ (reference sequence). The CDR3 runs to 15 residues. CDR3 sequence reads: CASSLAPGEGYGYTF. The CDR3 DNA follows: TGTGCCAGCAGCTTAGCCCCAGGGGAAGGATATGGCTACACCTTC.

The rearrangement links TRBV18 to TRBJ2-2, with TRBD1 matching over 7 bases. The length of the CDR3 is 14 residues. Germline V lookup: CDR1 KGHSH, CDR2 LQKENI. Trimming removed 5 bases from V and 5 bases from J; junction bases left unmatched: 5. The CDR3 here is CASSLPQGTGELFF. For the CDR3, the DNA is TGTGCCAGCTCATTACCACAGGGGACCGGGGAGCTGTTTTTT.

This clone is deemed medium-sized. The rearrangement links TRBV10-3 to TRBJ1-1; D remains unclear. This CDR3 comprises 14 residues. Trimming removed 2 bases at V and 7 bases at J, with 14 bases between. From germline, CDR1 is ENHRY and CDR2 SYGVKD. The CDR3 is CAISEGGYGGEAFF. The DNA of the CDR3 is TGTGCCATCAGTGAGGGCGGGTACGGTGGTGAAGCTTTCTTT.

This sequence joins TRBV30 and TRBJ2-1; D possibly corresponds to TRBD1 (5 bases). This CDR3 has 11 residues. V was shortened by 4 bases and J by 6 bases, with 7 bases between the two germline ends. Germline-derived CDR1 and CDR2 are GTSNPN and SVGIG (reference sequence). The CDR3 coding sequence is TGTGCCTGGACCCAGGGCAATGAGCAGTTCTTC. Protein sequence: CAWTQGNEQFF.

Relative to its sample, this clone is medium-sized (0.01 to 0.1%). This CDR3 is CASSSYNSGRNEQYF. The CDR3 region has the DNA TGTGCCAGCAGTTCGTACAATAGCGGGAGGAACGAGCAGTACTTC. The chain uses TRBV27 and TRBJ2-7; the match to TRBD2 covers 10 bases. The junction had 8 bases not matched to a gene; V was cut back by 4 bases and J by 5 bases. The CDR3 loop spans 15 amino acids. CDR1 is MNHEY and CDR2 is SMNVEV in the germline V gene (reference sequence).

This rearrangement joins TRBV6-6 to TRBJ1-1, with 10 bases fitting TRBD1. The V gene end was trimmed by 7 bases and the J gene end by 5 bases; junction bases not matched to a gene: 7. The length of the CDR3 is 14 residues. Germline CDR1 and CDR2: MNHNY and SVGAGI (reference sequence). CDR3: CASKRPGQGTEAFF. The CDR3 DNA follows: TGTGCCAGCAAACGCCCGGGACAGGGGACTGAAGCTTTCTTT.

J is TRBJ2-1 and V is TRBV6-6; 8 nucleotides align to TRBD2. This CDR3 is 13 amino acids long. Unmatched junction bases numbered 5, after V lost 6 bases and J lost 7 bases. Germline values: CDR1 MNHNY, CDR2 SVGAGI (reference sequence). For the CDR3, the DNA is TGTGCCAGCAGGGGACTAGTTCGGAATGAGCAGTTCTTC. This codes for CASRGLVRNEQFF.

This chain uses TRBV27 with TRBJ1-1; maybe TRBD1 (6 bases). The ends were cut back, 1 base at V and 13 bases at J, with 16 bases in the middle. Germline V lookup: CDR1 MNHEY, CDR2 SMNVEV (reference sequence). This CDR3 comprises 13 residues. CDR3 region: CASSLYGGGRVFF. In DNA, the CDR3 is TGTGCCAGCAGTTTATATGGGGGGGGGCGGGTTTTCTTT.

The sample holds one count of this clone. This chain uses TRBV5-5 with TRBJ1-2, with TRBD1 matching 7 bases. The ends lost 4 bases at V and 1 base at J; junction bases unmatched: 10. Per the germline V gene, CDR1 is SGHKS and CDR2 is YYEKEE (reference sequence). CDR3 length: 16 residues. The CDR3 DNA reads as TGTGCCAGCAGCGGACAGGCCCTCTCTGGTAACTATGGCTACACCTTC. Protein: CASSGQALSGNYGYTF.